Included here is one T cell receptor beta chain sequence, with context. The CDR3 loop spans 14 amino acids. Deletions cut 1 base from V and 5 bases from J, with 11 bases between. CDR1 and CDR2 from the germline V gene are SGHTA and FQGNSA. Both 60 Vbeta primers and 13 Jbeta primers went into the PCR. Some clones are missing from TCRdb's copy, which holds only in-frame ones; the method was immunoSEQ multiplex PCR. Its listing shows around 130,000 clones. This sample was taken from a study of cytomegalovirus exposure and HLA in healthy donors. The chain joins TRBV7-2 to TRBJ2-5, with D perhaps TRBD2 (5 bases). The sequenced material came from PBMCs. This TCR came from a woman aged 35 to 49 in good health and CMV-seronegative. Written as DNA, the CDR3 is TGTGCCAGCAGCTTAGGAGGACTGGAGGAGACCCAGTACTTC. The encoded protein is CASSLGGLEETQYF.